A single sample is the source of the 10 T cell receptor beta chains below, sequenced in a study of shared clonotypes between healthy human individuals. Only CD45RO-negative cells positively selected for CCR7 counted as naive CD8 cells, so terminally differentiated effector memory CD45RA+ cells were excluded. This table comes from immunoSEQ multiplex PCR, and its TCRdb copy is limited to in-frame clones, with some not included. The sample has some 2.1 million clones, about 95% seen once; the top ten hold around 1.1%. Sequenced: naive CD8+ T cells sorted from blood. Every receptor here comes from a man in his late teens or twenties in good health.

This chain uses TRBV5-6 with TRBJ1-6; D gene unclear. The CDR3 consists of 16 residues. Germline V gene sequence: CDR1 SGHDT, CDR2 YYEEEE. Between the trimmed V and J ends, which lost 0 bases and 0 bases, there was a span of 7 bases. CDR3 DNA: TGTGCCAGCAGCTTGGAATCAAACTCCTATAATTCACCCCTCCACTTT. Protein: CASSLESNSYNSPLHF.

The rearrangement joins TRBV6-5 to TRBJ1-1; D gene uncertain. The V end lost 2 bases, the J end lost 1 base, and 8 bases lay between the germline ends. CDR1 MNHEY and CDR2 SVGAGI come from the germline V gene. The CDR3 spans 14 residues. Written as DNA, the CDR3 is TGTGCCAGCAGTTACGTTTCAGCGAACACTGAAGCTTTCTTT. Protein sequence: CASSYVSANTEAFF.

The chain couples TRBV5-1 to TRBJ2-7, with D perhaps matching TRBD2 (5 bases). The germline V and J ends were trimmed by 4 bases and 9 bases, with 17 bases remaining between them. The CDR3 extends over 13 amino acids. Germline V gene data show CDR1 as SGHRS and CDR2 as YFSETQ. CDR3 loop: CASSPAGGRAQYF. CDR3 nucleotides: TGCGCCAGCAGCCCTGCCGGCGGGCGCGCGCAGTACTTC.

In this sample, this clone turned up once. This rearrangement joins TRBV27 to TRBJ1-1; 7 bases map to TRBD1. The CDR3 has 14 amino acids. In germline, CDR1 is MNHEY, CDR2 SMNVEV (reference sequence). The V gene end was trimmed by 5 bases and the J gene end by 5 bases; junction bases not matched to a gene: 8. CDR3 amino acids: CASSEQGLRTEAFF. CDR3 nucleotide sequence: TGTGCCAGCAGTGAACAGGGGCTGCGTACTGAAGCTTTCTTT.

The chain combines TRBV7-3 with TRBJ2-3, with D perhaps given as TRBD1 or TRBD2 (5 bases each). In germline, CDR1 is SGHTA, CDR2 FQGTGA. This CDR3 is built from 13 residues. Trimming cost V 2 bases and J 7 bases, with 10 bases left between them. CDR3 in amino acids: CASSLGDPNTQYF. The CDR3 DNA follows: TGTGCCAGCAGCTTAGGGGACCCAAATACGCAGTATTTT.

CDR3: CASSQVRSGAGELFF. As DNA, the CDR3 is TGCGCCAGCAGCCAAGTCAGGTCGGGCGCCGGGGAGCTGTTTTTT. The rearrangement links TRBV4-1 to TRBJ2-2; D remains unclear. The germline V gene has CDR1 MGHRA and CDR2 YSYEKL. Trimming removed 1 base at V and 6 bases at J, with 12 bases between. CDR3 length: 15 amino acids.

This rearrangement joins TRBV19 to TRBJ2-7, with 9 bases that match TRBD1. This CDR3 comprises 15 residues. Germline trimming cut 5 bases from V and 7 bases from J; bases unmatched to any gene: 12. Per the germline V gene, CDR1 is LNHDA and CDR2 is SQIVND (reference sequence). The CDR3 here is CASSENWGQGEEQYF. Written as DNA, the CDR3 is TGTGCCAGTAGTGAAAATTGGGGACAGGGTGAAGAGCAGTACTTC.

This chain links TRBV29-1 with TRBJ2-7; 14 bases agree with TRBD2. V gave up 6 bases and J gave up 4 bases; unmatched junction bases: 5. This CDR3 region has 14 residues. The germline gives CDR1 SQVTM, CDR2 ANQGSEA. CDR3 protein: CSVLGTSGSYEQYF. CDR3 in DNA: TGCAGCGTCCTCGGGACTAGCGGGAGTTACGAGCAGTACTTC.

This rearrangement joins TRBV2 to TRBJ2-6; D is possibly TRBD2 (5 bases). This CDR3 is 19 amino acids long. The V gene's germline CDR1 is SNHLY and CDR2 FYNNEI. V lost 2 bases and J 1 base, leaving 18 bases between the germline ends. CDR3 amino acids: CASSEPRGAPVSGANVLTF. The CDR3 DNA follows: TGTGCCAGCAGTGAACCCCGGGGTGCGCCCGTATCTGGGGCCAACGTCCTGACTTTC.

This rearrangement joins TRBV10-3 to TRBJ1-2; D is unresolved. CDR3 length: 12 amino acids. Germline loops: CDR1 ENHRY, CDR2 SYGVKD. With 9 bases removed from V and 2 bases from J, the gap between germline ends came to 10 bases. The CDR3, as DNA: TGTGCCATTGCCGGGGAGAACTATGGCTACACCTTC. Its translation: CAIAGENYGYTF.